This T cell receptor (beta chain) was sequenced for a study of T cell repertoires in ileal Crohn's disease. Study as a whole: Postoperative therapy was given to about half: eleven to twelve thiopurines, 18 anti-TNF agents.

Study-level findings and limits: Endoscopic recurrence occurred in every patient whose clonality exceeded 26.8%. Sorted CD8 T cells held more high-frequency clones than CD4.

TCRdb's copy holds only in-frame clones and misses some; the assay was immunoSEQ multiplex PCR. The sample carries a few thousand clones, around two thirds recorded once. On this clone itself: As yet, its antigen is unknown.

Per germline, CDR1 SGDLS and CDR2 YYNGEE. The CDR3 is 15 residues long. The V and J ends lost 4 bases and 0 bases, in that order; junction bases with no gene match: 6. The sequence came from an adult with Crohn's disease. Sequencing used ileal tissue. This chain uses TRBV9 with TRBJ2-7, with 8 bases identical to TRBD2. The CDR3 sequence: CASSPREGSSYEQYF. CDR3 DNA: TGTGCCAGCAGCCCCCGGGAGGGGAGCTCCTACGAGCAGTACTTC.